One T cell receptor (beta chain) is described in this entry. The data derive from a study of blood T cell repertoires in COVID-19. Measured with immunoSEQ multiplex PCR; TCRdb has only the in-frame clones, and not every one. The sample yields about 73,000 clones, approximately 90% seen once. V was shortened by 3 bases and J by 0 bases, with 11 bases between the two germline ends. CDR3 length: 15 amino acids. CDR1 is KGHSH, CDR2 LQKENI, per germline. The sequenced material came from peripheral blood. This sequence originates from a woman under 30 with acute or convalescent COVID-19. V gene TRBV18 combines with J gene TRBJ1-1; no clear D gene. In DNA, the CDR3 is TGTGCCAGCTCACCCAACAGTCTGGTGAACACTGAAGCTTTCTTT. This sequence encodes CASSPNSLVNTEAFF.